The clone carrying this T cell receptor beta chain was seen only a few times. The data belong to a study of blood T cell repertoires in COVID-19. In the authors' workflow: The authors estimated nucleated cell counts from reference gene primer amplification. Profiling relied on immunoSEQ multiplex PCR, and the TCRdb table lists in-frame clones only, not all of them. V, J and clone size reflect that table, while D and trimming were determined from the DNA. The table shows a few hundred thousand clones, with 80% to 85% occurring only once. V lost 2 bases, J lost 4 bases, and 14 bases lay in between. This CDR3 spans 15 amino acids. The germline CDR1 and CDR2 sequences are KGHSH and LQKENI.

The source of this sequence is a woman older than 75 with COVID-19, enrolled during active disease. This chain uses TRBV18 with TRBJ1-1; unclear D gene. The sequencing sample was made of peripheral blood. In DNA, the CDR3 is TGTGCCAGCTCACCAGGTATGGGAGGCCGCACTGAAGCTTTCTTT. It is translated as CASSPGMGGRTEAFF.